Listed below are T cell receptor beta chains from one sample, sequenced in a study of cytomegalovirus exposure and HLA in healthy donors. The assay was immunoSEQ multiplex PCR, and TCRdb's table has in-frame clones only and misses some. The sample consists of some 130,000 clones, approximately 83% of them appearing once. The specimen sequenced was PBMCs. Receptors were obtained from a man between 35 and 55 years old in good health and CMV-seronegative. The CDR3 runs from the conserved cysteine through the conserved F or W. Fields, in order: D gene, clone size, V gene, CDR3 length, J gene, CDR3 DNA, CDR3 protein. A D gene is named only where the DNA matches it firmly. Rows may omit the clone size; those that give it use once, few, many or a size class.

D gene: NA
clone size: NA
V gene: TRBV7-3
CDR3 length: 15
J gene: TRBJ2-7
CDR3 DNA: TGTGCCAGCAGCTTATCTCCTGGAGGACCCTACGAGCAGTACTTC
CDR3 protein: CASSLSPGGPYEQYF

D gene: TRBD1
clone size: NA
V gene: TRBV6-5
CDR3 length: 15
J gene: TRBJ1-5
CDR3 DNA: TGTGCCAGCAGACCCGGACAGGGGGCAAATCAGCCCCAGCATTTT
CDR3 protein: CASRPGQGANQPQHF

D gene: NA
clone size: NA
V gene: TRBV25-1
CDR3 length: 13
J gene: TRBJ1-2
CDR3 DNA: TGTGCCAGCAGTGAACTTGGAGACTATGGCTACACCTTC
CDR3 protein: CASSELGDYGYTF

D gene: NA
clone size: NA
V gene: TRBV19
CDR3 length: 17
J gene: TRBJ1-2
CDR3 DNA: TGTGCCAGTAGCCCAATCTTTGGCACAGGACACCACTATGGCTACACCTTC
CDR3 protein: CASSPIFGTGHHYGYTF

D gene: NA
clone size: NA
V gene: TRBV30
CDR3 length: 14
J gene: TRBJ1-2
CDR3 DNA: TGTGCCTGGAGAGGGGATGGGATACAGGTTGGCTACACCTTC
CDR3 protein: CAWRGDGIQVGYTF

D gene: TRBD2
clone size: NA
V gene: TRBV5-3
CDR3 length: 15
J gene: TRBJ2-5
CDR3 DNA: TGTGCCAGAAGCCGGAGCGGGGGGGCCTCGGAGACCCAGTACTTC
CDR3 protein: CARSRSGGASETQYF

D gene: TRBD1
clone size: NA
V gene: TRBV6-5
CDR3 length: 15
J gene: TRBJ1-5
CDR3 DNA: TGTGCCAGCAGTTACGACAGGGACGGCAATCAGCCCCAGCATTTT
CDR3 protein: CASSYDRDGNQPQHF

D gene: NA
clone size: many
V gene: TRBV4-3
CDR3 length: 14
J gene: TRBJ2-7
CDR3 DNA: TGCGCCAGCAGCCAGGAGGTTTGGGATGCCGAGCAGTACTTC
CDR3 protein: CASSQEVWDAEQYF

D gene: NA
clone size: NA
V gene: TRBV7-6
CDR3 length: 16
J gene: TRBJ2-5
CDR3 DNA: TGTGCCAGCAGCTTAGAAGCGGCGGGGGCCCAAGAGACCCAGTACTTC
CDR3 protein: CASSLEAAGAQETQYF

D gene: TRBD1
clone size: few
V gene: TRBV6-4
CDR3 length: 14
J gene: TRBJ2-2
CDR3 DNA: TGTGCCAGCAGTCGACAGGGTCACACCGGGGAGCTGTTTTTT
CDR3 protein: CASSRQGHTGELFF

D gene: TRBD1
clone size: NA
V gene: TRBV7-9
CDR3 length: 14
J gene: TRBJ1-2
CDR3 DNA: TGTGCCAGCAGCTTGACAGGGCGGGTCTATGGCTACACCTTC
CDR3 protein: CASSLTGRVYGYTF

D gene: TRBD1
clone size: NA
V gene: TRBV6-1
CDR3 length: 19
J gene: TRBJ1-5
CDR3 DNA: TGTGCCAGCAGTGTCCGGGGTGACAGGGGGCCACATAGCAATCAGCCCCAGCATTTT
CDR3 protein: CASSVRGDRGPHSNQPQHF

D gene: NA
clone size: once
V gene: TRBV6-1
CDR3 length: 13
J gene: TRBJ2-1
CDR3 DNA: TGTGCCAGCAGTTCACAGGGATACAATGAGCAGTTCTTC
CDR3 protein: CASSSQGYNEQFF

D gene: NA
clone size: once
V gene: TRBV5-1
CDR3 length: 16
J gene: TRBJ2-1
CDR3 DNA: TGCGCCAGCAGCCCCTCGGGGGACGTCACCTACAATGAGCAGTTCTTC
CDR3 protein: CASSPSGDVTYNEQFF

D gene: NA
clone size: NA
V gene: TRBV6-1
CDR3 length: 15
J gene: TRBJ2-3
CDR3 DNA: TGTGCCAGCAGTCGACTCCCCCGAGGGACAGATACGCAGTATTTT
CDR3 protein: CASSRLPRGTDTQYF

D gene: TRBD1
clone size: once
V gene: TRBV6-5
CDR3 length: 14
J gene: TRBJ1-2
CDR3 DNA: TGTGCCAGCAGTCCGCGACAGGGAGGCTATGGCTACACCTTC
CDR3 protein: CASSPRQGGYGYTF

D gene: TRBD1
clone size: NA
V gene: TRBV7-3
CDR3 length: 16
J gene: TRBJ2-1
CDR3 DNA: TGTGCCAGCGTACCCTATCCGGGACAGGGGGCCAATGAGCAGTTCTTC
CDR3 protein: CASVPYPGQGANEQFF

D gene: TRBD1
clone size: NA
V gene: TRBV4-3
CDR3 length: 15
J gene: TRBJ1-2
CDR3 DNA: TGCGCCAGCAGCCAAGGGACCGGGACAGGGGAAGGCTACACCTTC
CDR3 protein: CASSQGTGTGEGYTF

D gene: NA
clone size: NA
V gene: TRBV7-8
CDR3 length: 14
J gene: TRBJ2-6
CDR3 DNA: TGTGCCAGCAGCCTTAGCTCTGGGGCCAACGTCCTGACTTTC
CDR3 protein: CASSLSSGANVLTF

D gene: NA
clone size: NA
V gene: TRBV9
CDR3 length: 17
J gene: TRBJ2-2
CDR3 DNA: TGTGCCAGCAGCAATCCACTTACAGGGTCGAACACCGGGGAGCTGTTTTTT
CDR3 protein: CASSNPLTGSNTGELFF

D gene: TRBD1
clone size: once
V gene: TRBV30
CDR3 length: 11
J gene: TRBJ2-1
CDR3 DNA: TGTGCCTGGACCGCGACAGGGAGACAGTTCTTC
CDR3 protein: CAWTATGRQFF

D gene: NA
clone size: NA
V gene: TRBV4-2
CDR3 length: 17
J gene: TRBJ2-1
CDR3 DNA: TGTGCCAGCAGCCAAGAACCAGGGCCTAGCTCCTACAATGAGCAGTTCTTC
CDR3 protein: CASSQEPGPSSYNEQFF

D gene: NA
clone size: NA
V gene: TRBV6-5
CDR3 length: 12
J gene: TRBJ1-2
CDR3 DNA: TGTGCCAGCAGCCTTAGAACAGGTGGCTACACCTTC
CDR3 protein: CASSLRTGGYTF

D gene: TRBD1
clone size: NA
V gene: TRBV30
CDR3 length: 14
J gene: TRBJ1-6
CDR3 DNA: TGTGCCTGGAGTACCCCTGGACAGGGCTCACCCCTCCACTTT
CDR3 protein: CAWSTPGQGSPLHF

D gene: NA
clone size: NA
V gene: TRBV30
CDR3 length: 12
J gene: TRBJ1-4
CDR3 DNA: TGTGCCTGTTTTAGTTTAAATGAAAAACTGTTTTTT
CDR3 protein: CACFSLNEKLFF

D gene: TRBD1
clone size: NA
V gene: TRBV19
CDR3 length: 14
J gene: TRBJ1-5
CDR3 DNA: TGTGCCAGTAGTAGGACAGGGGAAAATCAGCCCCAGCATTTT
CDR3 protein: CASSRTGENQPQHF

D gene: TRBD2
clone size: NA
V gene: TRBV7-2
CDR3 length: 14
J gene: TRBJ2-2
CDR3 DNA: TGTGCCAGCAGCTCCGGACTAGCCTCCGGGGAGCTGTTTTTT
CDR3 protein: CASSSGLASGELFF